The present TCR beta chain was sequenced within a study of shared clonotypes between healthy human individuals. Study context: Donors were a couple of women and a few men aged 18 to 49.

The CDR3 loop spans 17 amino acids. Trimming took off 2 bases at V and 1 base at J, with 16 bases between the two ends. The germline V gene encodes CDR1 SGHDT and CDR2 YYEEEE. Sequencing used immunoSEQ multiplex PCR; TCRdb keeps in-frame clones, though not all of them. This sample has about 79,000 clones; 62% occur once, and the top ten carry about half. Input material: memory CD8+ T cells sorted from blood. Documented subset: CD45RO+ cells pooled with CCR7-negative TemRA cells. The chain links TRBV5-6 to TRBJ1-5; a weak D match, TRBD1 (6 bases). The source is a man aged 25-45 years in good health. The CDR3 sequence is CASSFGGAAVSNQPQHF. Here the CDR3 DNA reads TGTGCCAGCAGCTTTGGGGGGGCGGCGGTCAGCAATCAGCCCCAGCATTTT.